This TCR beta chain comes out of a study of T cell responses to AZD1222 COVID-19 vaccine. Study results and limitations: The donors showed a predominance of white British ancestry and of females, with possible underestimation of clonal diversity.

Germline CDR1 is SGHRS and CDR2 is YFSETQ. The CDR3 loop spans 17 amino acids. With 0 bases removed from V and 1 base from J, the gap between germline ends came to 16 bases. As regards this clone: The antigen is undetermined.

TCRdb's copy holds only in-frame clones and misses some; the assay was immunoSEQ multiplex PCR. Here the sample spans about 170,000 clones, roughly nine tenths being singletons. This receptor was taken from an adult who received the AZD1222 COVID-19 vaccine. This specimen was peripheral blood, taken 28 days after the second AZD1222 dose. V gene TRBV5-1 combines with J gene TRBJ1-1; D might be TRBD1 (5 bases). CDR3 loop: CASSLALRDQGNTEAFF. DNA of the CDR3: TGCGCCAGCAGCTTGGCCTTAAGGGACCAGGGGAACACTGAAGCTTTCTTT.